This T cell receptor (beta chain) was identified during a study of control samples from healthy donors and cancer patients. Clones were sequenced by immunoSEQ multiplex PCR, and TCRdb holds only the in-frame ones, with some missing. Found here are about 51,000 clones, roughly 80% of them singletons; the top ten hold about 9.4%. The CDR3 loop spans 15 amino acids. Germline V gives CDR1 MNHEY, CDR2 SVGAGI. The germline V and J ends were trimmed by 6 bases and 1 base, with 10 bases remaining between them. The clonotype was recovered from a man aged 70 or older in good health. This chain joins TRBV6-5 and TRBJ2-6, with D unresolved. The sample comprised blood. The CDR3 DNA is TGTGCCAGCAGCAAACAGTTGTCTGGGGCCAACGTCCTGACTTTC. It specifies CASSKQLSGANVLTF.